A selection of T cell receptor beta chains follows, all from one sample in a study of T-cell reconstitution after alpha-beta-depleted transplantation in children. TCRdb used MiXCR to reprocess the PCR reads, holding one entry per CDR3 protein. The sample consists of fewer than 200,000 distinct CDR3 sequences, around 7% of them appearing once. Specimen: PBMCs from the stem cell graft donor, collected from the stem cell graft. All receptors come from a human donor who donated a stem cell graft to a child with Wiskott-Aldrich syndrome. CDR3s include the opening cysteine and the closing phenylalanine or tryptophan. Clone size is stated in some rows and not others, as once, few, many or a class when expanded.

clone size,V gene,CDR3 length,J gene,CDR3 protein
-,TRBV5-6,16,TRBJ2-1,CASSMVGGGSYNEQFF
-,TRBV19,15,TRBJ2-1,CASSIDRGSSNEQFF
many,TRBV12-3/TRBV12-4,12,TRBJ1-1,CASCLQGQEAFF
many,TRBV29-1,14,TRBJ1-3,CSVEDRGSGNTIYF
many,TRBV5-1,15,TRBJ2-1,CASASRTSGNNEQFF
-,TRBV9,20,TRBJ2-3,CASSVEFGGLTTRNTDTQYF
many,TRBV7-6,15,TRBJ2-7,CASSLEQASSYEQYF
many,TRBV7-9,13,TRBJ2-5,CASSSPPGETQYF
-,TRBV5-5,13,TRBJ2-7,CAISPGGFYEQYF
many,TRBV12-3/TRBV12-4,14,TRBJ2-1,CASSFGGSYNEQFF
many,TRBV12-3/TRBV12-4,12,TRBJ2-3,CASSLEQPKQYF
many,TRBV7-9,16,TRBJ2-7,CASSPTRTSGNYEQYF
many,TRBV15,15,TRBJ2-1,CATSRDTSPGNEQFF
once,TRBV2,14,TRBJ2-7,CASSGTGPSYEQYF
many,TRBV4-1,14,TRBJ2-7,CASSPQRGIYEQYF
many,TRBV20-1,13,TRBJ2-1,CSAPGLALNEQFF
few,TRBV29-1,12,TRBJ2-7,CSVAQGAGEQYF
few,TRBV23-1,17,TRBJ2-2,CASSQSNLGPNTGELFF
-,TRBV20-1,19,TRBJ2-5,CSARPLGGGLSVRRETQYF
few,TRBV11-2,13,TRBJ1-2,CASKARVNYGYTF
many,TRBV25-1,14,TRBJ2-5,CASSQPTIQETQYF
many,TRBV5-1,15,TRBJ2-6,CASSPRTSGANVLTF
many,TRBV5-6,14,TRBJ2-1,CASSLGAGTNEQFF
many,TRBV4-3,15,TRBJ1-4,CASSQGSPWYEKLFF
many,TRBV12-3/TRBV12-4,15,TRBJ2-1,CASSPLREFYNEQFF
many,TRBV15,15,TRBJ2-3,CATSRGGVGTDTQYF
many,TRBV20-1,16,TRBJ1-1,CSARGQGRDLSREAFF
many,TRBV12-3/TRBV12-4,13,TRBJ2-5,CASSLAHEETQYF
many,TRBV28,13,TRBJ2-5,CASSLTAQETQYF
few,TRBV7-6,15,TRBJ1-2,CASSFGDSGPYGYTF
few,TRBV7-9,17,TRBJ2-3,CASSLSSGTSKGDTQYF
many,TRBV5-1,15,TRBJ2-5,CASSLEWGGLETQYF
-,TRBV29-1,19,TRBJ2-6,CSVEVGPPGHISGANVLTF
many,TRBV6-1,14,TRBJ2-7,CASSEWMGLYEQYF
many,TRBV9,17,TRBJ2-1,CASSVLPQREGRDEQFF